The sample holds a few counts of the clone carrying this TCR beta chain. Its antigen remains unidentified. A universal primer site was added by template switching, and unique molecular identifiers were carried by the cDNA. TCRdb redid the calling of the 5' RACE reads with MiXCR, one entry per CDR3 protein. The top ten hold under 2% of the sample, which has hundreds of thousands of distinct CDR3 sequences, more than 9% seen once. Germline assignment: CDR1 DFQATT and CDR2 SNEGSKA (reference sequence). V shed 3 bases and J 5 bases; nucleotides not matched to a gene: 8. The CDR3 has 15 residues. The data stem from a study of identical twins. Broader study findings: Memory repertoires showed no such pattern, whereas abundant cord blood beta clonotypes carried fewer insertions. Findings came from cross-sectional statistics, without long-term follow-up of donors.

The same sample was also studied in work on yellow fever vaccine responses in identical twins.

The specimen sequenced was PBMCs. The TCR was taken from a woman aged 18-29 years in good health. V usage is TRBV20-1 and J usage is TRBJ2-1; the match to TRBD2 covers 9 bases. In DNA form, the CDR3 reads TGCAGTGCTAGCCCCCTAGCGGGAATTGACAATGAGCAGTTCTTC. Protein: CSASPLAGIDNEQFF.